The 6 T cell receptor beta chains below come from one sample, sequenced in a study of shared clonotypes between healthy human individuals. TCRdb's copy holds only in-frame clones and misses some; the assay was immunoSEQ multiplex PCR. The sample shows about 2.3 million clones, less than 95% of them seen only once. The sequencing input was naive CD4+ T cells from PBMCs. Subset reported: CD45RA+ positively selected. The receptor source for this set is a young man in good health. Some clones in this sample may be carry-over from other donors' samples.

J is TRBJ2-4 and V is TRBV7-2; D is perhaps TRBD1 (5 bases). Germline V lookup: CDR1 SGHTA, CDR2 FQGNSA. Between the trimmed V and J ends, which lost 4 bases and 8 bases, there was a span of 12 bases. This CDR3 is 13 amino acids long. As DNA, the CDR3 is TGTGCCAGCAGCTCGCAGGGTTTGGACATTCAGTACTTC. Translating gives CASSSQGLDIQYF.

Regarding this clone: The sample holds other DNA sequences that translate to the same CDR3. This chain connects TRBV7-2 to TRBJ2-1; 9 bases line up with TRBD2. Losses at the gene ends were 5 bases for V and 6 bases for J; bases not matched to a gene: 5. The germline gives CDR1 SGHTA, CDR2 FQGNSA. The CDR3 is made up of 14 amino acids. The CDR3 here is CASSPGLASNEQFF. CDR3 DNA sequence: TGTGCCAGCAGCCCGGGACTAGCTTCCAATGAGCAGTTCTTC.

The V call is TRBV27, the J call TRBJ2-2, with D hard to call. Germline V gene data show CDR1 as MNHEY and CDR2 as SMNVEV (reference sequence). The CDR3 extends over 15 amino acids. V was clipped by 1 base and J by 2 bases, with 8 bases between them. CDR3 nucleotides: TGTGCCAGCAGTTTATTTGGTCCTAACACCGGGGAGCTGTTTTTT. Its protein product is CASSLFGPNTGELFF.

The CDR3: CASSKGANPIYYGYTF. The CDR3 nucleotides read TGTGCCAGTAGTAAAGGGGCCAACCCAATCTACTATGGCTACACCTTC. The J gene is TRBJ1-2, the V gene TRBV19, with a tentative D call TRBD1 (5 bases). The CDR3 sequence is 16 residues long. Trimming removed 4 bases from V and 3 bases from J, with 18 bases in between. Germline V gene data show CDR1 as LNHDA and CDR2 as SQIVND (reference sequence).

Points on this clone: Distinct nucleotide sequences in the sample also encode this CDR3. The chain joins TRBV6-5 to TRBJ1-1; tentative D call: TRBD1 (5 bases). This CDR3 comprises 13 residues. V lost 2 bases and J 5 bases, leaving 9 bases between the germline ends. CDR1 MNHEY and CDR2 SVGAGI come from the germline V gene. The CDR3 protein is CASSYLGGTEAFF. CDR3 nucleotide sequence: TGTGCCAGCAGTTACCTCGGGGGAACTGAAGCTTTCTTT.

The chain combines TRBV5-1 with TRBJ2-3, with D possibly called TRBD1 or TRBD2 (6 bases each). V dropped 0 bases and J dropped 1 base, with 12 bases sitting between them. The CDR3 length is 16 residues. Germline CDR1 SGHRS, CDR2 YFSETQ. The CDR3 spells CASSLAGGRRTDTQYF. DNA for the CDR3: TGCGCCAGCAGCTTGGCCGGGGGCAGGCGCACAGATACGCAGTATTTT.